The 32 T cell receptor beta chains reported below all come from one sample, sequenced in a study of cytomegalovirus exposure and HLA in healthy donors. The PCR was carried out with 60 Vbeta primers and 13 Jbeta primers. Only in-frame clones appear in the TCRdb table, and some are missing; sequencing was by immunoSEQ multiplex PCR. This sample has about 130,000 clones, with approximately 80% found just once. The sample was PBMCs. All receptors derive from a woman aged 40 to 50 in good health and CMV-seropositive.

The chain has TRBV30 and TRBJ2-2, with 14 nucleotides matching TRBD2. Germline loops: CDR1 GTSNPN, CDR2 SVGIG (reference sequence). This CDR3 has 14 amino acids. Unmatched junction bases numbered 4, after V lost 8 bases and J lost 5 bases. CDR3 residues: CARGLAGATGELFF. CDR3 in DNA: TGTGCCAGGGGACTAGCGGGAGCTACCGGGGAGCTGTTTTTT.

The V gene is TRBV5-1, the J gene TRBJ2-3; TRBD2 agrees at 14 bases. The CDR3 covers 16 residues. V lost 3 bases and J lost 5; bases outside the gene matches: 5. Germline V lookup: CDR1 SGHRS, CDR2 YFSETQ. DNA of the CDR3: TGCGCCAGCAGCTCGGGACTAGCGGGAGCGGAAGATACGCAGTATTTT. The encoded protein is CASSSGLAGAEDTQYF.

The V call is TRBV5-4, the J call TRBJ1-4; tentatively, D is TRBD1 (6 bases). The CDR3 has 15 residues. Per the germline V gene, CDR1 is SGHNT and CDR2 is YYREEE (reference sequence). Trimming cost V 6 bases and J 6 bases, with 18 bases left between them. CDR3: CASTAQGRLDEKLFF. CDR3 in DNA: TGTGCCAGCACCGCTCAGGGGCGTTTGGATGAAAAACTGTTTTTT.

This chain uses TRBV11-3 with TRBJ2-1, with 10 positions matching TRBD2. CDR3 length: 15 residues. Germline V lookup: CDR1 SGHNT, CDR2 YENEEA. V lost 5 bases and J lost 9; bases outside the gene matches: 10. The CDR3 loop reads CASSPGSGGSPEQFF. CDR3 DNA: TGTGCCAGCAGCCCGGGTAGCGGGGGGTCCCCTGAGCAGTTCTTC.

CDR3 sequence reads: CASSPGRFRTEAFF. CDR3 nucleotides: TGTGCCAGCAGCCCAGGGAGGTTTAGAACTGAAGCTTTCTTT. The rearrangement uses TRBV2 and TRBJ1-1; D perhaps matches TRBD1 (5 bases). The CDR3 extends over 14 amino acids. The V and J ends lost 6 bases and 5 bases respectively, with 16 bases between them. Germline V gene sequence: CDR1 SNHLY, CDR2 FYNNEI.

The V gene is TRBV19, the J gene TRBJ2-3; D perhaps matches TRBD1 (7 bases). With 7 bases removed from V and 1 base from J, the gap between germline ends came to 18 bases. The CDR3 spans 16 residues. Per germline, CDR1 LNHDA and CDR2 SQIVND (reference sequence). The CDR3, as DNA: TGTGCCAGTAAGGGGTTTGGCGGGACAGGCACAGATACGCAGTATTTT. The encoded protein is CASKGFGGTGTDTQYF. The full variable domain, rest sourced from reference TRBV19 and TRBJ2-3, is DGGITQSPKYLFRKEGQNVTLSCEQNLNHDAMYWYRQDPGQGLRLIYYSQIVNDFQKGDIAEGYSVSREKKESFPLTVTSAQKNPTAFYLCASKGFGGTGTDTQYFGPGTRLTVL.

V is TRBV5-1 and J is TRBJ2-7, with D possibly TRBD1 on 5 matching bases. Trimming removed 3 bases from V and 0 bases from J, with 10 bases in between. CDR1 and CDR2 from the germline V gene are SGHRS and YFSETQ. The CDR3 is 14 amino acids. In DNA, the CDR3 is TGCGCCAGCAGCTCTGACAGCCTCTCCTACGAGCAGTACTTC. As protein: CASSSDSLSYEQYF.

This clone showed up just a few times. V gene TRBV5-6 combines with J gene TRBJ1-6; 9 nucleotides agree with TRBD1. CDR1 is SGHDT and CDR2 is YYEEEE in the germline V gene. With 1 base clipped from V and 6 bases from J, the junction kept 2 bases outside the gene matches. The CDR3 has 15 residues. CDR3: CASSLRDRANSPLHF. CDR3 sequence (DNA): TGTGCCAGCAGCTTGCGGGACAGGGCTAATTCACCCCTCCACTTT.

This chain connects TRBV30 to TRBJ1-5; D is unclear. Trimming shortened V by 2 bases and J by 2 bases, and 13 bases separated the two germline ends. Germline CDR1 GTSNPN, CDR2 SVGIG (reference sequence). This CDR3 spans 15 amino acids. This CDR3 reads CAWSLNVGGNQPQHF. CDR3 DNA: TGTGCCTGGAGTTTGAATGTGGGAGGCAATCAGCCCCAGCATTTT.

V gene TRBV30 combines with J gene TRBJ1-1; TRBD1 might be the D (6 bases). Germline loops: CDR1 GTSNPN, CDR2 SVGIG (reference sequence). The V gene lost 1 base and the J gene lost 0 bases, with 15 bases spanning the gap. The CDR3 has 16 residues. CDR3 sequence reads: CAWSAGQGPLNTEAFF. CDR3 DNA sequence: TGTGCCTGGAGTGCGGGTCAGGGGCCCTTGAACACTGAAGCTTTCTTT.

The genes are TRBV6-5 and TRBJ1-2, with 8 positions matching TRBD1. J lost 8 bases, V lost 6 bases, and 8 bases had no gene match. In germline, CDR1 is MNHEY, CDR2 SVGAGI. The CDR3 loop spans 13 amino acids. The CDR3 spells CASRSGTGQGYTF. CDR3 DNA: TGTGCCAGCAGATCCGGGACAGGACAAGGCTACACCTTC.

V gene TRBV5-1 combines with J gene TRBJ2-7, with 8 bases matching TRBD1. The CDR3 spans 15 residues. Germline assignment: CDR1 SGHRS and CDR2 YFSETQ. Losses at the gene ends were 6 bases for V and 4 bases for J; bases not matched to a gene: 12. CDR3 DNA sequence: TGCGCCAGCAAGCGGTTTGGACAGGGATCATACGAGCAGTACTTC. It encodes CASKRFGQGSYEQYF.

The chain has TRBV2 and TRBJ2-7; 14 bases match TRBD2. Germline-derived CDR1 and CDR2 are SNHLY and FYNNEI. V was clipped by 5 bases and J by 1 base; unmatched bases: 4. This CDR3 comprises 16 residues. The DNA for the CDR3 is TGTGCCAGCAGTCTGGGACTAGCGGGAGAGTCCTACGAGCAGTACTTC. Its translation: CASSLGLAGESYEQYF. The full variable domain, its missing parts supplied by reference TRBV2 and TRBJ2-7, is EPEVTQTPSHQVTQMGQEVILRCVPISNHLYFYWYRQILGQKVEFLVSFYNNEISEKSEIFDDQFSVERPDGSNFTLKIRSTKLEDSAMYFCASSLGLAGESYEQYFGPGTRLTVT.

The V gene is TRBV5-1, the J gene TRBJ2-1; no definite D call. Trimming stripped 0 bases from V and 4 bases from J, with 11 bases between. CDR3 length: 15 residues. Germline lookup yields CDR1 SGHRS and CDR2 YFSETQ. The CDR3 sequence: CASSLDSPNYNEQFF. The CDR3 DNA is TGCGCCAGCAGCTTGGACTCGCCCAATTACAATGAGCAGTTCTTC.

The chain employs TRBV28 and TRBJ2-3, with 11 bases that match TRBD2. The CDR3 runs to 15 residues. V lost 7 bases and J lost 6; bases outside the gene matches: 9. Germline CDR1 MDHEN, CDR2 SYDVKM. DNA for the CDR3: TGTGCCAGCACAGTAGCGGGAGGGCCGTCGGATACGCAGTATTTT. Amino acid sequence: CASTVAGGPSDTQYF.

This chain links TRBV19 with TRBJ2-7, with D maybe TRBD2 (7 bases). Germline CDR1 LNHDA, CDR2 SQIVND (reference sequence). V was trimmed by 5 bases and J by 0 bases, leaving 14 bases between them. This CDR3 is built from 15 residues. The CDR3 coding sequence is TGTGCCAGTAGTTTGGGGAGGGGGAGCTCCTACGAGCAGTACTTC. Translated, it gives CASSLGRGSSYEQYF.

The CDR3 DNA reads TGTGCCAGCAGCTCGGAAGCGGGAGGGTCCTACGAGCAGTACTTC. It specifies CASSSEAGGSYEQYF. This chain links TRBV11-2 with TRBJ2-7, with 10 bases matching TRBD2. CDR1 and CDR2 (germline): SGHAT, FQNNGV. The V and J ends lost 4 bases and 1 base, in that order; junction bases with no gene match: 4. The CDR3 length is 15 residues.

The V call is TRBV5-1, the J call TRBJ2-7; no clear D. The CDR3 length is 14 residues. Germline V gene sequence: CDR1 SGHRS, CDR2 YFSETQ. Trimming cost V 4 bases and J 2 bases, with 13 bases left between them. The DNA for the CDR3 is TGCGCCAGCAGCCCTTCCACGGTAGCCTACGAGCAGTACTTC. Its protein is CASSPSTVAYEQYF.

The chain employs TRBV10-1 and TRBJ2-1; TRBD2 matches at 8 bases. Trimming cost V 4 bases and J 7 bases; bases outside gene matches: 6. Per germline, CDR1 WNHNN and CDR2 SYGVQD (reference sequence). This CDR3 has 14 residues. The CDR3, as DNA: TGCGCCAGCAGTGCGCGGGGGGATAGGAATGAGCAGTTCTTC. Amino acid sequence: CASSARGDRNEQFF.

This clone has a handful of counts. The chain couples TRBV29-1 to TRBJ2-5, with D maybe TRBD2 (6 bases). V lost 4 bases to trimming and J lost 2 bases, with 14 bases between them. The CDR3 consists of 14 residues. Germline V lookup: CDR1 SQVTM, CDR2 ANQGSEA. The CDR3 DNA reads TGCAGCGTTGGGCGCGGTAGCGGACAAGAGACCCAGTACTTC. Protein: CSVGRGSGQETQYF.

Here the CDR3 reads CASSLDSKRGYNEQFF. CDR3 sequence (DNA): TGTGCCAGCAGCTTAGATTCTAAGCGGGGTTACAATGAGCAGTTCTTC. The chain links TRBV11-3 to TRBJ2-1; 7 positions agree with TRBD2. V was clipped by 0 bases and J by 4 bases; unmatched bases: 6. Germline CDR1 and CDR2: SGHNT and YENEEA. The CDR3 is made up of 16 amino acids.

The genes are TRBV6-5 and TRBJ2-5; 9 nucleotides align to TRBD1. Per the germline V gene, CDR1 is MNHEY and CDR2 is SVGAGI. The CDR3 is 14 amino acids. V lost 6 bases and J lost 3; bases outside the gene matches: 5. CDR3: CASRNRDREETQYF. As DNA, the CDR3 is TGTGCCAGCAGGAACCGGGACAGGGAAGAGACCCAGTACTTC.

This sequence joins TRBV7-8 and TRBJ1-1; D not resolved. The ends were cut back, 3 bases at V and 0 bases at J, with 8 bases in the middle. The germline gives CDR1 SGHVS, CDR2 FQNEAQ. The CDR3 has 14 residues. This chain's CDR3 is CASSFRDVNTEAFF. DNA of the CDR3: TGTGCCAGCAGCTTTCGAGATGTGAACACTGAAGCTTTCTTT. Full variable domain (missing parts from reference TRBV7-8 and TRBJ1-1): GAGVSQSPRYKVAKRGQDVALRCDPISGHVSLFWYQQALGQGPEFLTYFQNEAQLDKSGLPSDRFFAERPEGSVSTLKIQRTQQEDSAVYLCASSFRDVNTEAFFGQGTRLTVV.

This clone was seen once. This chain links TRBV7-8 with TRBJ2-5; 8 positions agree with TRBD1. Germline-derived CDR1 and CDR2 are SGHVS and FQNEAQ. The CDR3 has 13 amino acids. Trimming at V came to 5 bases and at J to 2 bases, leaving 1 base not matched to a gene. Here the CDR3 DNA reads TGTGCCAGCAGCCGGGACAGGCAAGAGACCCAGTACTTC. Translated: CASSRDRQETQYF.

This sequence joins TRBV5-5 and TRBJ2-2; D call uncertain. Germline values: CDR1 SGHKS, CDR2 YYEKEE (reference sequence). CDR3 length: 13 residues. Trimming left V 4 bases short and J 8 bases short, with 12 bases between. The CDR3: CASSPRPVGELFF. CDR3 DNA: TGTGCCAGCAGCCCGCGTCCCGTGGGGGAGCTGTTTTTT.

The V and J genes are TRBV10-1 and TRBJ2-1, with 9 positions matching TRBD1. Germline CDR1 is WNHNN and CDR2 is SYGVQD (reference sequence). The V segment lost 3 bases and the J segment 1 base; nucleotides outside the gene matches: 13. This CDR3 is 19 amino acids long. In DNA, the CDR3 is TGCGCCAGCAGTGATAGGGGGACAGGGTATCAGTGGTCCTACAATGAGCAGTTCTTC. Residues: CASSDRGTGYQWSYNEQFF.

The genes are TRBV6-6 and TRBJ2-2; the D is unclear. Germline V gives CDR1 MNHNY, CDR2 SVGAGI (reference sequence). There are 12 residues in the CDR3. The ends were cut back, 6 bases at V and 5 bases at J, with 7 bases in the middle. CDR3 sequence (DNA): TGTGCCAGCAGAGACAAAACCGGGGAGCTGTTTTTT. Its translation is CASRDKTGELFF.

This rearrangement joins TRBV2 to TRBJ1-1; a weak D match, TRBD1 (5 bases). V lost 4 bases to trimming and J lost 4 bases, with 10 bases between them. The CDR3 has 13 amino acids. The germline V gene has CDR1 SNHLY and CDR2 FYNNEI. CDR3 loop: CASSVREGTEAFF. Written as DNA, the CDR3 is TGTGCCAGCAGTGTCAGGGAGGGCACTGAAGCTTTCTTT.

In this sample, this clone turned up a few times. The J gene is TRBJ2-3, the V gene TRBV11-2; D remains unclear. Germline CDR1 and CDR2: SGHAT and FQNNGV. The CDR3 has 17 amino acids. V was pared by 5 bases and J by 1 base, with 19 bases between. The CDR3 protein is CASSATSWVPGTDTQYF. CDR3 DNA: TGTGCCAGCAGCGCGACATCATGGGTTCCCGGCACAGATACGCAGTATTTT.

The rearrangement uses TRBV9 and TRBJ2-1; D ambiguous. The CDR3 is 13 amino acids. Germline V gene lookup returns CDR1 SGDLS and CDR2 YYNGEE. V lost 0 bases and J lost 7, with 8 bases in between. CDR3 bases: TGTGCCAGCAGCGTAGGAACTTGGAATGAGCAGTTCTTC. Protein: CASSVGTWNEQFF.

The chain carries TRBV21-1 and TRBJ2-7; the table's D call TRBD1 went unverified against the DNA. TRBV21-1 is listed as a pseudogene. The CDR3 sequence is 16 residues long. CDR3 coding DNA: TGTGCCAGCAGCCCCAGGCATTGGGGACAGATCTACGAGCAGTACTTC. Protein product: CASSPRHWGQIYEQYF.

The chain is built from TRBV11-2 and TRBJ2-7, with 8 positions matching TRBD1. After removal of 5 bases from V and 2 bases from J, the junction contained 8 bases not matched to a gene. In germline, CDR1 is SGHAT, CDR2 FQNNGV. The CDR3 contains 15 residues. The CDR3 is CASSLRTGSTYEQYF. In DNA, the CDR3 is TGTGCCAGCAGCCTTAGGACAGGGTCGACCTACGAGCAGTACTTC.